A few counts support the clone carrying this T cell receptor (beta chain). Its antigen is not known. If patients had autoimmune disease history or systemic immunosuppression, they were excluded. The assay was immunoSEQ multiplex PCR, and TCRdb's table has in-frame clones only and misses some. This sample has about 19,000 clones; roughly 73% occur once, and the top ten carry 25% to 30%. These data are taken from a study of OX40 agonist ivuxolimab in advanced cancers. Study results and limitations: Doses of 0.1 to 3.0 mg/kg were accompanied by clonal expansion of CD4+ and CD8+ blood T cells by week 6.

Germline CDR1 reads SEHNR; CDR2 reads FQNEAQ (reference sequence). This CDR3 has 13 amino acids. With V trimmed by 5 bases and J by 5 bases, 5 bases remained unmatched. The sequencing used CD4+ or CD8+ T cells sorted from blood, collected in a trial of the OX40 agonist ivuxolimab. The gene calls are TRBV7-9 and TRBJ2-5; 7 bases align to TRBD2. The receptor comes from an adult with an advanced solid tumor such as melanoma, head and neck, liver or kidney cancer. CDR3 amino acids: CASSPGLGETQYF. The CDR3 region has the DNA TGTGCCAGCAGCCCAGGACTAGGCGAGACCCAGTACTTC. The full variable domain, with the rest looked up from reference TRBV7-9 and TRBJ2-5, is DTGVSQNPRHKITKRGQNVTFRCDPISEHNRLYWYRQTLGQGPEFLTYFQNEAQLEKSRLLSDRFSAERPKGSFSTLEIQRTEQGDSAMYLCASSPGLGETQYFGPGTRLLVL.